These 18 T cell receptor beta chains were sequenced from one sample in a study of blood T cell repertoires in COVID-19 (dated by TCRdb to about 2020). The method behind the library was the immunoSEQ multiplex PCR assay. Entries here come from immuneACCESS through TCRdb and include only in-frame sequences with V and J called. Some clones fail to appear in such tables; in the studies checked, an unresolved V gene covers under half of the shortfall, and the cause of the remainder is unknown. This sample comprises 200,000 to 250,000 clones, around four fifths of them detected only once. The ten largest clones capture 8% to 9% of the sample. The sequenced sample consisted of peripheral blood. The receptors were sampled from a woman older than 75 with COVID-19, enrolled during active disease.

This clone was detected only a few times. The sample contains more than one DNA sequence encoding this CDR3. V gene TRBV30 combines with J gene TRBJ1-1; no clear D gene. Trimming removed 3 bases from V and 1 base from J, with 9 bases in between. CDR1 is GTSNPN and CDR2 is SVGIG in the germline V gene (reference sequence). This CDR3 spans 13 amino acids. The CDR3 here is CAWRGDKNTEAFF. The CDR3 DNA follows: TGTGCCTGGAGGGGCGACAAGAACACTGAAGCTTTCTTT. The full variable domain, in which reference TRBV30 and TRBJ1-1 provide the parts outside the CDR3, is SQTIHQWPATLVQPVGSPLSLECTVEGTSNPNLYWYRQAAGRGLQLLFYSVGIGQISSEVPQNLSASRPQDRQFILSSKKLLLSDSGFYLCAWRGDKNTEAFFGQGTRLTVV.

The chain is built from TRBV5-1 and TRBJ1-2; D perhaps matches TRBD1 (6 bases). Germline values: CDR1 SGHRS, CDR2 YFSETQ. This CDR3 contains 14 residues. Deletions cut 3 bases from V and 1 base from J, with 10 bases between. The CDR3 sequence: CASSSGAVNYGYTF. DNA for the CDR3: TGCGCCAGCAGCTCAGGGGCTGTTAACTATGGCTACACCTTC.

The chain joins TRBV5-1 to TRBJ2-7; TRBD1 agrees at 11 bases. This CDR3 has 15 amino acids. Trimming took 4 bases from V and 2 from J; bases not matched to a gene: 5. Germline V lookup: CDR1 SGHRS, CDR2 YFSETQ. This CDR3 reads CASSQQGQGAYEQYF. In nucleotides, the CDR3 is TGCGCCAGCAGCCAACAGGGACAGGGGGCCTACGAGCAGTACTTC.

CDR3 sequence: CASSLIWLGDRGPLYGYTF. The CDR3 bases are TGTGCCAGCAGCTTAATATGGCTTGGGGACAGGGGTCCTCTCTATGGCTACACCTTC. This chain links TRBV7-3 with TRBJ1-2, with 10 bases lining up with TRBD1. This CDR3 has 19 residues. J gave up 4 bases and V 1 base, and 15 bases lay outside the gene matches. CDR1 and CDR2 (germline): SGHTA, FQGTGA.

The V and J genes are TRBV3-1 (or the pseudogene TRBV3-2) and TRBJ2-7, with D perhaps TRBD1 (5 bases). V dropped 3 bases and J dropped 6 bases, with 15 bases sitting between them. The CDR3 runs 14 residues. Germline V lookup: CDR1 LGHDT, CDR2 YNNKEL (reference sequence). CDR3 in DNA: TGTGCCAGCAGCCAGCCGGGTTCCAGGGCCGAGCAGTACTTC. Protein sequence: CASSQPGSRAEQYF.

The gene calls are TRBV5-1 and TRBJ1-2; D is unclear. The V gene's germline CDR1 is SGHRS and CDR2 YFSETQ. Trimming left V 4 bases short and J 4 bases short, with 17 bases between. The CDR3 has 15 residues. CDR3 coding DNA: TGCGCCAGCAGCCCACTCGAGGGCCGACTCTATGGCTACACCTTC. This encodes CASSPLEGRLYGYTF.

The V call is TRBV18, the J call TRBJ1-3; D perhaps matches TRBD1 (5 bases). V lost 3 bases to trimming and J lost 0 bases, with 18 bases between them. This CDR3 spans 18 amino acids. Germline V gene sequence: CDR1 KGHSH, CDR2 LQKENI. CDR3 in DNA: TGTGCCAGCTCACCCGGTCAAAGGGGTCTAAGCTCTGGAAACACCATATATTTT. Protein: CASSPGQRGLSSGNTIYF. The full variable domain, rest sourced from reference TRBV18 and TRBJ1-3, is NAGVMQNPRHLVRRRGQEARLRCSPMKGHSHVYWYRQLPEEGLKFMVYLQKENIIDESGMPKERFSAEFPKEGPSILRIQQVVRGDSAAYFCASSPGQRGLSSGNTIYFGEGSWLTVV.

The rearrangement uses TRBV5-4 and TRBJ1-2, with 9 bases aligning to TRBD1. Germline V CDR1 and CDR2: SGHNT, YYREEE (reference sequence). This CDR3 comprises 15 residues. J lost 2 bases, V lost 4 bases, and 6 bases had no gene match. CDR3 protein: CASSPGQGSNYGYTF. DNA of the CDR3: TGTGCCAGCAGCCCGGGACAGGGATCCAACTATGGCTACACCTTC.

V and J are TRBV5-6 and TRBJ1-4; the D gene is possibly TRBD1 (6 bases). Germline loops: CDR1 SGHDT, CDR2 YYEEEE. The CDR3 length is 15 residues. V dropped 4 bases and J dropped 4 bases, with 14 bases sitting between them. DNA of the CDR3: TGTGCCAGCAGCGCCGGGACAAAAGATAATGAAAAACTGTTTTTT. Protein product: CASSAGTKDNEKLFF.

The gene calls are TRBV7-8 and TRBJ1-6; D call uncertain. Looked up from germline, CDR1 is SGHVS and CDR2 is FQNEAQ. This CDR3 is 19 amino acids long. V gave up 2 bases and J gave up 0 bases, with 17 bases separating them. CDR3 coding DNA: TGTGCCAGCAGCTTAAAGGCGGGCGGACTGACCTCCTATAATTCACCCCTCCACTTT. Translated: CASSLKAGGLTSYNSPLHF.

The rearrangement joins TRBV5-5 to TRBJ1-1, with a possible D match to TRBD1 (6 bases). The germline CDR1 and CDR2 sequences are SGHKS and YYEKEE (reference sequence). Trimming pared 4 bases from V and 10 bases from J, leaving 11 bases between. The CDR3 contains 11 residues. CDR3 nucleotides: TGTGCCAGCAGCGTGGGACATCCAGCTTTCTTT. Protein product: CASSVGHPAFF.

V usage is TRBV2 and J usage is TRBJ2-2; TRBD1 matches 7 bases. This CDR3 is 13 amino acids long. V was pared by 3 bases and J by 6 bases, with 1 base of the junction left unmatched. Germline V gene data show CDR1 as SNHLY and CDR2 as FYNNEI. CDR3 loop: CASSDQGAGELFF. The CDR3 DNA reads TGTGCCAGCAGTGATCAGGGGGCCGGGGAGCTGTTTTTT.

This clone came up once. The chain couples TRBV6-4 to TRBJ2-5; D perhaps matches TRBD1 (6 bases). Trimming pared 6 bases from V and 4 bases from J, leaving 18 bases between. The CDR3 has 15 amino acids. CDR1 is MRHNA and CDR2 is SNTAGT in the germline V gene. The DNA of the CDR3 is TGTGCCAGCAGCCCGACAGGCGCTAGGGGAGAGACCCAGTACTTC. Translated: CASSPTGARGETQYF.

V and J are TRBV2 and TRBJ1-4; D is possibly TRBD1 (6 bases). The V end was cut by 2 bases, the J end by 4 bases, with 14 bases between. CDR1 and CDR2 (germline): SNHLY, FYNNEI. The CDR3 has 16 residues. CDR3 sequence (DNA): TGTGCCAGCAGTGAATTGCCGGGACACCGTAATGAAAAACTGTTTTTT. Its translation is CASSELPGHRNEKLFF.

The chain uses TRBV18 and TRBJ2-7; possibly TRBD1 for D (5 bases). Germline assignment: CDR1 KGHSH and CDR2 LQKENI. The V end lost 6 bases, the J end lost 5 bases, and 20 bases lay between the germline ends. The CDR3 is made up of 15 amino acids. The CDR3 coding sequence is TGTGCCAGCTCGTCAGATAGTAGACAGCTCCACGAGCAGTACTTC. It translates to CASSSDSRQLHEQYF.

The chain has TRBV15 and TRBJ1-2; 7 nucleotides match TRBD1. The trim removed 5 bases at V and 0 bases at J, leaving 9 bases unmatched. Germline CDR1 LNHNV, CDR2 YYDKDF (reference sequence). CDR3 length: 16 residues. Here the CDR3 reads CATSWPDRIANYGYTF. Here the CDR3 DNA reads TGTGCCACCAGCTGGCCGGACAGGATAGCTAACTATGGCTACACCTTC.

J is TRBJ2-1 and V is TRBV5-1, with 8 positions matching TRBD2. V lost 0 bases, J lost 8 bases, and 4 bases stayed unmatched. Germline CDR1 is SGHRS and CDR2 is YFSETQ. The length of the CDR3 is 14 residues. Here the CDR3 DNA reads TGCGCCAGCAGCTTGGAATCAGCGGGAGATGAGCAGTTCTTC. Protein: CASSLESAGDEQFF.

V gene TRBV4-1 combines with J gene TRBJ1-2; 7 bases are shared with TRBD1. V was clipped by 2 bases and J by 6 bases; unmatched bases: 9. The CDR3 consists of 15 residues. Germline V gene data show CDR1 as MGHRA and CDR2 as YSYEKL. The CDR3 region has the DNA TGCGCCAGCAGCCAACCGACAGGGAAGCAGCATGGCTACACCTTC. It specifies CASSQPTGKQHGYTF.